The next 8 T cell receptor beta chains were all read from a single sample in a study of blood T cell repertoires in COVID-19. Clones were sequenced by immunoSEQ multiplex PCR, and TCRdb holds only the in-frame ones, with some missing. The sample yields about 27,000 clones, roughly 80% seen once. The material sequenced was peripheral blood. These receptors were obtained from a man in his 70s with active COVID-19.

This clone was recorded a few times. For the CDR3, the DNA is TGTGCCAGCAGCTTGGAAGGGGGGGCCATTGAGCAGTTCTTC. The encoded protein is CASSLEGGAIEQFF. The chain employs TRBV5-5 and TRBJ2-1, with D possibly TRBD2 on 7 matching bases. The CDR3 spans 14 residues. Trimming removed 0 bases from V and 9 bases from J, with 13 bases in between. Germline loops: CDR1 SGHKS, CDR2 YYEKEE (reference sequence).

V gene TRBV9 combines with J gene TRBJ1-6; D is undetermined. V shed 0 bases and J shed 6 bases, with 7 bases lying between them. The CDR3 runs to 14 residues. CDR1 is SGDLS, CDR2 YYNGEE, per germline. DNA of the CDR3: TGTGCCAGCAGCGTAGCAACGGGTAATTCACCCCTCCACTTT. This translates into CASSVATGNSPLHF. The variable domain in full, completed from reference TRBV9 and TRBJ1-6, reads DSGVTQTPKHLITATGQRVTLRCSPRSGDLSVYWYQQSLDQGLQFLIQYYNGEERAKGNILERFSAQQFPDLHSELNLSSLELGDSALYFCASSVATGNSPLHFGNGTRLTVT.

A note on this clone: Different DNA sequences within this sample yield the same CDR3. V usage is TRBV28 and J usage is TRBJ1-2; 7 bases map to TRBD1. CDR3 size: 15 residues. The J segment lost 7 bases and the V segment lost 5 bases, leaving 13 bases of the junction unmatched. Per germline, CDR1 MDHEN and CDR2 SYDVKM. For the CDR3, the DNA is TGTGCCAGCAGTCGCGAAGCAGGCTACAGGGGTGGCTACACCTTC. Amino acids: CASSREAGYRGGYTF.

This chain uses TRBV20-1 with TRBJ2-1, with TRBD2 identical over 7 bases. The CDR3 is 10 residues long. V was clipped by 6 bases and J by 10 bases; unmatched bases: 3. In germline, CDR1 is DFQATT, CDR2 SNEGSKA (reference sequence). The CDR3 region is CSAREREQFF. The DNA for the CDR3 is TGCAGTGCGCGGGAGAGAGAGCAGTTCTTC.

The chain recombines TRBV6-4 with TRBJ2-1; 8 bases line up with TRBD2. This CDR3 is built from 21 residues. Looked up from germline, CDR1 is MRHNA and CDR2 is SNTAGT. V gave up 0 bases and J gave up 13 bases; unmatched junction bases: 29. CDR3 sequence reads: CASSDSMGLGGGWVFLAYQFF. In DNA form, the CDR3 reads TGTGCCAGCAGTGACTCGATGGGACTAGGCGGAGGCTGGGTATTCTTAGCATATCAGTTCTTC.

This chain joins TRBV13 and TRBJ2-7; 7 bases agree with TRBD2. CDR1 is PRHDT and CDR2 is FYEKMQ in the germline V gene (reference sequence). The CDR3 contains 16 residues. V shed 5 bases, J shed 1 base, and the junction held 11 bases outside the gene matches. For the CDR3, the DNA is TGTGCCAGCAGCCCCGGGCCTAGCGGTATGTCCTACGAGCAGTACTTC. Translated, it gives CASSPGPSGMSYEQYF.

The chain recombines TRBV7-9 with TRBJ1-2; D possibly corresponds to TRBD1 (6 bases). Germline values: CDR1 SEHNR, CDR2 FQNEAQ (reference sequence). Trimming removed 1 base from V and 3 bases from J, with 9 bases in between. CDR3 length equals 14 residues. CDR3 coding DNA: TGTGCCAGCAGCTTAGGGGACACCTACTATGGCTACACCTTC. Encoded protein: CASSLGDTYYGYTF.

The chain combines TRBV19 with TRBJ1-4; the match to TRBD1 covers 7 bases. V was clipped by 6 bases and J by 8 bases; unmatched bases: 6. CDR1 and CDR2 (germline): LNHDA, SQIVND (reference sequence). The CDR3 sequence is 13 residues long. The CDR3 spells CASSRQGYEKLFF. CDR3 sequence (DNA): TGTGCCAGTAGCCGACAGGGTTACGAAAAACTGTTTTTT. Complete variable domain (other parts from reference TRBV19 and TRBJ1-4): DGGITQSPKYLFRKEGQNVTLSCEQNLNHDAMYWYRQDPGQGLRLIYYSQIVNDFQKGDIAEGYSVSREKKESFPLTVTSAQKNPTAFYLCASSRQGYEKLFFGSGTQLSVL.